A single sample is the source of the 12 T cell receptor beta chains below, sequenced in a study of T cell changes during pregnancy in multiple sclerosis. Assay used: immunoSEQ multiplex PCR; TCRdb lists only in-frame clones, some missing. The repertoire holds approximately 74,000 clones, with approximately 90% as singletons. The sequenced sample was peripheral blood, obtained before pregnancy. The receptors derive from a female donor with multiple sclerosis, enrolled in a pregnancy study.

V gene TRBV4-3 combines with J gene TRBJ2-5, with 7 bases fitting TRBD2. The CDR3 has 15 amino acids. Per the germline V gene, CDR1 is LGHNA and CDR2 is YSLEER. The ends lost 0 bases at V and 1 base at J; junction bases unmatched: 2. CDR3 loop: CASSQDGRGQETQYF. The DNA for the CDR3 is TGCGCCAGCAGCCAAGATGGGAGGGGCCAAGAGACCCAGTACTTC.

The CDR3 nucleotides read TGTGCCAGCAGCCGCGGACAGGGGGACACAGATACGCAGTATTTT. This codes for CASSRGQGDTDTQYF. V usage is TRBV5-8 and J usage is TRBJ2-3, with 10 bases identical to TRBD1. The CDR3 length is 15 residues. The V segment lost 4 bases and the J segment 2 bases; nucleotides outside the gene matches: 4. Germline lookup yields CDR1 SGHTS and CDR2 YDEGEE.

This clone was seen a handful of times. The genes are TRBV2 and TRBJ1-1; D is perhaps TRBD1 (6 bases). Per the germline V gene, CDR1 is SNHLY and CDR2 is FYNNEI. V lost 7 bases and J lost 3, with 12 bases in between. The CDR3 sequence is 13 residues long. CDR3 DNA sequence: TGTGCCAGCATAACAGGGTGGGACACTGAAGCTTTCTTT. Protein product: CASITGWDTEAFF.

The chain has TRBV11-2 and TRBJ2-2; D is undetermined. Looked up from germline, CDR1 is SGHAT and CDR2 is FQNNGV. The CDR3 contains 16 residues. Trimming removed 5 bases at V and 8 bases at J, with 21 bases between. The CDR3 DNA reads TGTGCCAGCAGCGGTCTAAAAGACCCGGGTATGGGGGAGCTGTTTTTT. It yields the protein CASSGLKDPGMGELFF. Filled out from reference TRBV11-2 and TRBJ2-2, the complete variable domain reads EAGVAQSPRYKIIEKRQSVAFWCNPISGHATLYWYQQILGQGPKLLIQFQNNGVVDDSQLPKDRFSAERLKGVDSTLKIQPAKLEDSAVYLCASSGLKDPGMGELFFGEGSRLTVL.

The chain joins TRBV14 to TRBJ1-2, with D possibly matching TRBD1 (6 bases). V lost 0 bases and J 6 bases, leaving 14 bases between the germline ends. The CDR3 length is 15 residues. Looked up from germline, CDR1 is SGHDN and CDR2 is FVKESK. The CDR3 DNA reads as TGTGCCAGCAGCCAAGATGGGACATCCCGGGATGGCTACACCTTC. Its protein product is CASSQDGTSRDGYTF.

This clone appeared once. The chain carries TRBV14 and TRBJ2-5; perhaps TRBD1 as D (8 bases). Trimming left V 4 bases short and J 5 bases short, with 20 bases between. The germline V gene has CDR1 SGHDN and CDR2 FVKESK. CDR3 size: 16 residues. CDR3 region: CASSLGQGGSWETQYF. Written as DNA, the CDR3 is TGTGCCAGCAGCCTAGGACAGGGAGGGTCATGGGAGACCCAGTACTTC.

The CDR3: CASSVPSGNTGELFF. CDR3 bases: TGTGCCAGCAGCGTTCCTAGCGGGAACACCGGGGAGCTGTTTTTT. The chain employs TRBV5-5 and TRBJ2-2; 7 positions agree with TRBD2. The CDR3 loop spans 15 amino acids. Losses at the gene ends were 4 bases for V and 1 base for J; bases not matched to a gene: 4. Germline V CDR1 and CDR2: SGHKS, YYEKEE (reference sequence).

The CDR3 DNA is TGTGCCAGCAGCGTAGAACAGGGTATCGGTACTGAAGCTTTCTTT. Protein product: CASSVEQGIGTEAFF. V gene TRBV9 combines with J gene TRBJ1-1; weak D call: TRBD1 (6 bases). The CDR3 length is 15 residues. The V gene's germline CDR1 is SGDLS and CDR2 YYNGEE. V gave up 0 bases and J gave up 5 bases, with 14 bases separating them.

The chain's CDR3 is CASSPPGGGFTEAFF. In DNA form, the CDR3 reads TGTGCCAGCTCACCACCCGGAGGGGGCTTCACTGAAGCTTTCTTT. The J gene is TRBJ1-1, the V gene TRBV18, with 7 bases aligning to TRBD1. The CDR3 spans 15 residues. The germline V gene encodes CDR1 KGHSH and CDR2 LQKENI. V shed 0 bases and J 4 bases; nucleotides not matched to a gene: 5. Full variable domain (missing parts from reference TRBV18 and TRBJ1-1): NAGVMQNPRHLVRRRGQEARLRCSPMKGHSHVYWYRQLPEEGLKFMVYLQKENIIDESGMPKERFSAEFPKEGPSILRIQQVVRGDSAAYFCASSPPGGGFTEAFFGQGTRLTVV.

J is TRBJ1-1 and V is TRBV5-8, with a weak D call TRBD1 (6 bases). This CDR3 comprises 14 residues. The V gene lost 7 bases and the J gene lost 5 bases, with 18 bases spanning the gap. Germline lookup yields CDR1 SGHTS and CDR2 YDEGEE. The CDR3 region has the DNA TGTGCCAGCGGTTTTACAGGGTATTTTACTGAAGCTTTCTTT. It codes for CASGFTGYFTEAFF.

This sequence joins TRBV6-1 and TRBJ1-1; weak D call: TRBD1 (6 bases). Deletions cut 6 bases from V and 8 bases from J, with 16 bases between. The CDR3 is 13 amino acids. Germline CDR1 MNHNS, CDR2 SASEGT. The CDR3 coding sequence is TGTGCCAGCAGACTAACCGGGACAATCGAAGCTTTCTTT. Residues: CASRLTGTIEAFF.

The chain links TRBV6-1 to TRBJ1-4; D is ambiguous. This CDR3 comprises 14 residues. Deletions cut 6 bases from V and 8 bases from J, with 16 bases between. Germline-derived CDR1 and CDR2 are MNHNS and SASEGT. CDR3 DNA: TGTGCCAGCAGCTTGACAACTTTAGACGAAAAACTGTTTTTT. It codes for CASSLTTLDEKLFF.